The clone carrying this TCR beta chain is medium-sized (0.01 to 0.1%) in the sample. The record originates from a study of tumor-infiltrating lymphocytes in primary liver carcinoma. For the study at large: The tumors ranged from about 4 to 11 cm across and fell within stage T1-T3 N0M0.

Alongside blood RNA obtained from unsorted whole blood, germline DNA was also extracted. The V gene lost 2 bases and the J gene lost 3 bases, with 14 bases spanning the gap. Germline CDR1 and CDR2: SGHAT and FQNNGV. The CDR3 spans 16 residues. TCR beta cDNA came from 400 to 500 ng total RNA, primed with a constant-region primer. Slightly modified ARM-PCR, run as three nested multiplex PCR rounds, produced the TCR beta libraries. It was with TRBV1-TRBV30 forward primers and a C-beta reverse primer that the first two PCR rounds were run, at 10 to 11 cycles each. TCRdb ran MiXCR on the multiplex PCR reads and lists one entry per CDR3 protein. The profile shows approximately 320,000 distinct CDR3 sequences, about 50% of them singletons.

The sample consisted of peripheral blood. The sequence was collected from a woman aged 25 to 39 with primary liver carcinoma and hepatitis B virus infection. The chain is built from TRBV11-2 and TRBJ2-1; tentatively, D is TRBD2 (6 bases). The CDR3 coding sequence is TGTGCCAGCAGCTTAAGCCTGGACGGGAGCTACAATGAGCAGTTCTTC. Protein product: CASSLSLDGSYNEQFF.